Reported below is one T cell receptor beta chain. Profiling relied on immunoSEQ multiplex PCR, and the TCRdb table lists in-frame clones only, not all of them. Found here are about 220,000 clones, over 60% of them singletons; the top ten hold under 8.5%. The CDR3 has 13 residues. V trimming: 3 bases; J trimming: 4 bases; junction bases outside the gene matches: 3. The sample originates from a study of blood T cell repertoires in COVID-19. The specimen was peripheral blood. This clonotype originated in a woman aged 70-85 years with acute or convalescent COVID-19. The rearrangement links TRBV12-3 or TRBV12-4 to TRBJ2-7; 7 bases line up with TRBD1. This CDR3 reads CASSFGRGYEQYV. The CDR3 DNA sequence: TGTGCCAGCAGTTTCGGCAGGGGGTACGAGCAGTACGTC.